This T cell receptor (beta chain) was identified in a study of shared clonotypes between healthy human individuals. Study-level background: A couple of female and three male donors aged 18 to 49 were enrolled.

Study results and caveats: Generally, naive subsets (rather than memory subsets) showed larger estimated richness. It was the non-shared clonotypes that had lower generation probabilities than clonotypes shared by all four donors.

Sequencing used immunoSEQ multiplex PCR; TCRdb keeps in-frame clones, though not all of them. This sample carries about 2.4 million clones, approximately 94% of them seen once, and the ten largest clones take more than 0.35%. This CDR3 spans 17 amino acids. V lost 1 base and J 3 bases, leaving 18 bases between the germline ends. Germline loops: CDR1 MGHRA, CDR2 YSYEKL. In regard to this clone: Its antigen is not identified.

Material: naive CD4+ T cells from PBMCs. Subset defined: CD45RA+ positively selected. The genes are TRBV4-1 and TRBJ1-1; perhaps TRBD1 as D (6 bases). The TCR sequence derives from a man aged 18 to 29 in good health. Some clones in this sample may be carry-over from other donors' samples. CDR3 nucleotides: TGCGCCAGCAGCCAAGTCGGGAAGGGGGTTAGGGACACTGAAGCTTTCTTT. Translating it yields CASSQVGKGVRDTEAFF.